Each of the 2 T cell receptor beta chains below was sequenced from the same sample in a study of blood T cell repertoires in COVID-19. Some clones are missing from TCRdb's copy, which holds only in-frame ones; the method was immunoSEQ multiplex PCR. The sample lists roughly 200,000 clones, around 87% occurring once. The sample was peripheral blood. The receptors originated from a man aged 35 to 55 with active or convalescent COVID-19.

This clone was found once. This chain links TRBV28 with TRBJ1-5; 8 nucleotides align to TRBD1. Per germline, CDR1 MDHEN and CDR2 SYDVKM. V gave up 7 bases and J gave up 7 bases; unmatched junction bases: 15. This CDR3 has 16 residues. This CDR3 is CASTPSPGTGDQPQHF. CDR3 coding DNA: TGTGCCAGCACCCCTTCCCCCGGGACAGGCGACCAGCCCCAGCATTTT.

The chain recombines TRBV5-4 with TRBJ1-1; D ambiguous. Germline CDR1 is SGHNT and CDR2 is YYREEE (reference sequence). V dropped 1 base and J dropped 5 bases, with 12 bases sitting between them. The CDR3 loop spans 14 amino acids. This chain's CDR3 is CASSLREGDTEAFF. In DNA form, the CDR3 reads TGTGCCAGCAGCTTGAGGGAGGGTGATACTGAAGCTTTCTTT.